The clone carrying this T cell receptor (beta chain) showed up many times. Its antigen remains unknown. Germline values: CDR1 LNHDA, CDR2 SQIVND (reference sequence). The V and J ends lost 9 bases and 2 bases respectively, with 11 bases between them. This CDR3 is 12 amino acids long. TCRdb called the 5' RACE reads again in MiXCR, with one record for every CDR3 protein. The table lists over 350,000 distinct CDR3 sequences, 15% to 20% of them singletons. The data belong to a study of T-cell memory formation after mild COVID-19. Study-wide background: Largely donor-specific sequence clusters came from two donors.

Broader study findings: CM and EM subsets held most contracting CD4+ clones; EMRA held CD8+ ones. CD4/CD8 balance held among clones contracting day 15 to 85, and later expanders leaned CD4+.

This TCR came from a young man who had mild COVID-19 (a few samples of this study predate the infection). Cell type and time point are not known. This rearrangement joins TRBV19 to TRBJ2-7; tentatively, D is TRBD1 (5 bases). What was sequenced was PBMCs or a T cell subset sorted from them (not recorded which). CDR3 sequence reads: CASSDRPYEQYF. The CDR3 nucleotides are TGTGCCAGCAGCGACAGACCCTACGAGCAGTACTTC.